This record covers a single T cell receptor beta chain. Its antigen remains unknown. This specimen belongs to a study of shared clonotypes between healthy human individuals. Libraries were prepared by immunoSEQ multiplex PCR; TCRdb keeps only in-frame clonotypes and omits some of them. The sample holds about 2.2 million clones, approximately 92% seen once. Naive CD8 cells comprised CD45RO-negative, CCR7-positively selected cells, excluding terminally differentiated effector memory CD45RA+ cells. General study results and limits: Since donors were few, the genetic and exposure-history diversity represented was limited.

The source of this sequence is a man between 18 and 35 years old in good health. Some clones in this sample may be carry-over from other donors' samples. The specimen was naive CD8+ T cells from PBMCs.

As DNA, the CDR3 is TGTGCCAGCAGTTATGGGAGCCTCGGAGATCAGTACTTC. Translating it yields CASSYGSLGDQYF. V gene TRBV27 combines with J gene TRBJ2-7, with D possibly matching TRBD2 (5 bases). Germline loops: CDR1 MNHEY, CDR2 SMNVEV (reference sequence). The CDR3 contains 13 residues. The V end lost 4 bases, the J end lost 10 bases, and 17 bases lay between the germline ends.